This paragraph reports one T cell receptor beta chain. Each CDR3 protein gets one entry after TCRdb re-called the RT-PCR reads with MiXCR. The sample consists of just over 300,000 distinct CDR3 sequences, around 20% of them appearing once. Germline CDR1 reads LGHDT; CDR2 reads YNNKEL (reference sequence). The CDR3 sequence is 14 residues long. V lost 6 bases and J lost 5, with 14 bases in between. These data originate in a study of response to subunit inactivated influenza vaccine. The clonotype was recovered from a man in his fifties or sixties who received an inactivated influenza vaccine. The genes are TRBV3-1 and TRBJ2-1; D may match TRBD1 or TRBD2 (5 bases each). Sequencing was performed on PBMCs from blood, taken 21 months after vaccination. The CDR3 here is CASRSLRGHNEQFF. The CDR3 DNA reads as TGTGCCAGCAGATCCCTCCGGGGCCACAATGAGCAGTTCTTC.